These T cell receptor beta chains were read from a single sample in a study of human T cells and chemical hapten exposure. MiXCR was run by TCRdb on the RACE reads, yielding one entry per CDR3 protein. The sample consists of about 34,000 distinct CDR3 sequences, 5.5% to 7.5% of them appearing once. Sequenced here: whole blood, sampled in connection with sensitization to the hapten diphenylcyclopropenone (DPC). The source of these receptors is a woman aged 25 to 39 with alopecia areata. Some clones in this sample may be carry-over from other donors' samples. Both conserved end residues are part of each CDR3. The D gene is left open where the match is weak. The size entry is marked missing in some rows and otherwise reads once, few, many or a size class.

J,D,V,size,length,DNA,CDR3
TRBJ1-6,NA,TRBV7-2,many,15,TGTGCCAGCAGCCCAGATGGCAGATCCAATTCGCCCCTCCACTTT,CASSPDGRSNSPLHF
TRBJ1-5,TRBD1,TRBV6-2/TRBV6-3,many,15,TGTGCCAGCAGTTACACAGGGGTGAGCAATCAGCCCCAGCATTTT,CASSYTGVSNQPQHF
TRBJ2-1,NA,TRBV11-2,NA,11,TGTGCCAGTTCGCTAGGGTATGAGCAGTTCTTC,CASSLGYEQFF
TRBJ1-5,NA,TRBV18,many,13,TGTGCCAGCTCACCGGGGCAGGATCAGCCCCAGCATTTT,CASSPGQDQPQHF
TRBJ1-5,NA,TRBV20-1,few,15,TGCAGTGCTAGAGATCCCCGTACCGTTTATCAGCCCCAGCATTTT,CSARDPRTVYQPQHF
TRBJ1-4,TRBD1,TRBV5-1,few,14,TGCGCCAGCAGCCCCACGACAGGGGCTGAAAAACTGTTTTTT,CASSPTTGAEKLFF
TRBJ1-6,NA,TRBV27,many,13,TGTGCCAGCAGTACTACACGGAATTCACCCCTCCACTTT,CASSTTRNSPLHF
TRBJ2-7,NA,TRBV29-1,NA,13,TGCAGCGTTGACCCGCCAAGATACTACGAGCAGTACTTC,CSVDPPRYYEQYF
TRBJ2-3,NA,TRBV20-1,many,13,TGCAGTGCTAGAGGACCTAGCACAGATACGCAGTATTTT,CSARGPSTDTQYF
TRBJ2-2,NA,TRBV3-1,NA,17,TGTGCCAGCAGCCAAGACCCGAGGGCCCGAGGAACCGGGGAGCTGTTTTTT,CASSQDPRARGTGELFF
TRBJ1-6,NA,TRBV6-5,few,14,TGTGCCAGCAGTTACGGCGGACAGAATTCACCCCTCCACTTT,CASSYGGQNSPLHF
TRBJ1-2,NA,TRBV6-6,NA,14,TGTGCCAGCAGTTACTCGGAGAAATCCTATGGCTACACCTTC,CASSYSEKSYGYTF
TRBJ1-2,NA,TRBV7-9,NA,14,TGTGCCAGCAGGGACGGACAAGGGAGGGATGGCTACACCTTC,CASRDGQGRDGYTF
TRBJ1-6,NA,TRBV5-1,many,14,TGCGCCAGCAGCTTGGAGGAGGTTAATTCACCCCTCCACTTT,CASSLEEVNSPLHF
TRBJ2-3,TRBD2,TRBV5-6,NA,16,TGTGCCAGCAGCTTGGGACTAGCGGGGGGCACAGATACGCAGTATTTT,CASSLGLAGGTDTQYF
TRBJ2-3,NA,TRBV6-2/TRBV6-3,NA,15,TGTGCCAGCAATCGGGGTTATCAAGTCACAGATACGCAGTATTTT,CASNRGYQVTDTQYF
TRBJ2-7,NA,TRBV6-2/TRBV6-3,many,15,TGTGCCAGCAGTTACGTCGGCACGAGCTCCTACGAGCAGTACTTC,CASSYVGTSSYEQYF